This T cell receptor (beta chain) was recorded in a study of T cells in Graves' hyperthyroidism and ophthalmopathy (dated by TCRdb to 2018 to 2020). For context, the study as a whole: Peripheral blood was sampled at the time of initial diagnosis, prior to any treatment. To identify distinguishing TCR V-J signatures, a discovery cohort of about 100 patients was used, comprising approximately 40 with Graves' ophthalmopathy and 55 to 65 with stable Graves' hyperthyroidism. Whether ophthalmopathy could be predicted prospectively was tested in an independent validation cohort made up of under 20 hyperthyroidism patients plus 17 patients who later progressed to ophthalmopathy. For training and testing, the 110 or so patients in the discovery cohort were randomly divided in a 7:3 ratio. In several Graves' hyperthyroidism patients, the study also compared T-cell repertoires from thyroid tissue with T-cell repertoires from blood. After blood sampling, hyperthyroidism patients were treated with methimazole at a starting dose of 30 mg daily, and ophthalmopathy patients were treated with high-dose intravenous methylprednisolone. The paper describes TCR Vbeta CDR3 sequencing of 135 peripheral blood samples, made up of some 42 ophthalmopathy patients, more than 70 hyperthyroidism patients and 17 progressor patients.

Relative to germline, V is 2 bases shorter and J is 4 bases shorter, with 14 bases between their ends. The CDR3, from cysteine to phenylalanine, totals 15 residues. Solely the CDR3 DNA is kept, with 45 bases framed from the first base. The germline V gene (reference sequence) provides CDR1 DFQATT and CDR2 SNEGSKA. Results and caveats for the whole study, not just this receptor: During validation, the model predicted progression to ophthalmopathy a median of about 6.5 months ahead of onset, with around 65% sensitivity and 72% to 85% specificity. Ophthalmopathy was separated from stable hyperthyroidism by a 13 V-J signature model, with over 85% sensitivity and about 81% specificity obtained in cross-validation and 80%/75% obtained in testing. Sample size was not statistically predetermined, and investigators were not blinded to group allocation. Most expanded thyroid clonotypes (frequency above 0.001) were also detected in blood, a finding suggesting that blood repertoires may reflect thyroid immune responses.

TCR beta CDR3 regions were amplified from RNA transcripts. For the first round of RT-PCR on the TCR CDR3, the HTBI primer set was used together with the Qiagen OneStep RT-PCR kit. Libraries were constructed in a second round of multiplex PCR, after which size selection and purification were carried out. Sequencing of the libraries was done on an Illumina HiSeq2000 using paired-end 100 bp reads. The authors' pipeline ran thus. SOAPnuke was used to process the raw data, removing reads that contained adapters or uncalled bases, had a mean Phred below 15, or lacked an exact match to the constant primer or identifier. COPE v1.2.5 was used to merge high-quality paired reads, and clonotypes were defined as unique nucleotide sequences. MiTCR v1.1 was used to align the clonotypes against IMGT TRBV, TRBD and TRBJ reference segments. The analysis was restricted to V-J combinations with a frequency above 0.0001, which together covered 99.2% of the repertoires. The TCS score was defined as F50 (clonal expansion) divided by E x V (chaos), with BLOSUM62-based TCRdist calculated between CDR3 peptides within each V-J. Welch's t-statistics and random forest reduced around 520 V-J features to 10 to 15, which were used in a naive Bayes classifier (R e1071). The public reads were run again by TCRdb, first through fastp at Q25 and then through MiXCR, and only productive beta chains were kept. CDR3 protein sequences are deduplicated, and each keeps its most common genes and DNA. The V and J calls here are based on TCRdb, not the publication. The sample table lists 300,000 to 450,000 distinct CDR3 sequences, about a sixth of them with a count of one. Clones ranked in the top ten supply 30% to 40% of the sample.

This clonotype showed up many times. Its target antigen remains unknown. No base quality information exists; no much larger clone differs at one position. Hyperthyroidism patients were aged 18 to 65 years and newly diagnosed, with disease duration of less than 2 months. Any patient with an uncontrolled infection, another autoimmune disease, pregnancy or lactation was excluded. Diagnoses were based on clinical symptoms, serum thyroxine and TRAb, thyroid ultrasound and orbital computed tomography. Blood from progressor patients was drawn when they were first diagnosed with hyperthyroidism, before any ophthalmopathy symptoms appeared. PBMCs were separated from around 9.1 ml of fresh peripheral blood using Ficoll-Paque density gradient centrifugation. Progressor patients were first diagnosed with Graves' hyperthyroidism and then developed ophthalmopathy during follow-up. Total RNA was extracted with Trizol reagent, and quality was checked on an Agilent 2100 Bioanalyzer.

Material: blood. Recombination linked TRBV20-1 to TRBJ1-4, and possibly TRBD1, on 6 matching bases. The sequence was obtained from a woman aged 25 to 45 with Graves' hyperthyroidism that later progressed to Graves' ophthalmopathy. The DNA sequence follows: TGCAGTGCTAGACACACGGGGGCGGATAATGAAAAACTGTTTTTT. This encodes CSARHTGADNEKLFF.